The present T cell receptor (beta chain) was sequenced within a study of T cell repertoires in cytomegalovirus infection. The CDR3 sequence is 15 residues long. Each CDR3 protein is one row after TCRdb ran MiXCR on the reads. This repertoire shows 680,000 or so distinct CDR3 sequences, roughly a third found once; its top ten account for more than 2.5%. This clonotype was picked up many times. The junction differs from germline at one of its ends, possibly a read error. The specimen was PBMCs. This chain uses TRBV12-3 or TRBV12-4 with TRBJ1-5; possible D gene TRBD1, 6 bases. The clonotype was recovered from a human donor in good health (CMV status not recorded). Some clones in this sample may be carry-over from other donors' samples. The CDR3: CASSLVGGSNQPQHF. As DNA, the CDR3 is TGTGCCAGCAGCTTAGTAGGGGGAAGCAATCAGCCCCAGCATTTT.